The present T cell receptor (beta chain) was sequenced within a study of somatic mutations in cytotoxic T cells in rheumatoid arthritis. Points from the study as a whole: Within 8 of 65 patients, the single biggest CD8+ clone made up more than 20% of CD8+ cells.

This CDR3 is 16 amino acids long. Germline V CDR1 and CDR2: SEHNR, FQNEAQ (reference sequence). J lost 3 bases, V lost 5 bases, and 7 bases had no gene match. The assay was immunoSEQ multiplex PCR, and TCRdb's table has in-frame clones only and misses some. In the table there are around 19,000 clones, about three quarters of which are singletons. Comments on this clone: The antigen is unknown.

Sequences were obtained from CD8+ T cells sorted from blood. The receptor was derived from an adult with rheumatoid arthritis. The chain uses TRBV7-9 and TRBJ1-4; TRBD1 matches at 9 bases. Written as DNA, the CDR3 is TGTGCCAGCAGCAACGACAGGGGGAACCCTAATGAAAAACTGTTTTTT. This sequence encodes CASSNDRGNPNEKLFF.